This T cell receptor beta chain was documented in a study of T cell repertoires in cytomegalovirus infection. This clonotype was found a few times. Its antigen is as yet unknown. MiXCR, run by TCRdb on the reads, gives a single entry per CDR3 protein. Here the sample spans fewer than 250,000 distinct CDR3 sequences, around 12% being singletons. Looked up from germline, CDR1 is KGHDR and CDR2 is SFDVKD. This CDR3 is built from 11 residues. Trimming cost V 4 bases and J 15 bases, with 12 bases left between them. Notes on the study in general: In two of eight donors, the top clonotype was HLA-C-restricted CMV-specific. Of the TCR beta families, the public ones yielded a cumulative frequency that identified carriers of CMV plus the relevant HLA.

The receptor was derived from a human donor in good health (CMV status not recorded). Some clones in this sample may be carry-over from other donors' samples. Sequencing was carried out using PBMCs. The rearrangement joins TRBV24-1 to TRBJ2-1; tentatively, D is TRBD1 or TRBD2 (5 bases each). The CDR3 DNA reads TGTGCCACCAGTGAGGCCGGGACCTGGTTCTTC. Its translation: CATSEAGTWFF.